Below, one TCR beta chain is given with its context. The antigen is unknown. The PCR made use of 60 Vbeta and 13 Jbeta primers. Data came from immunoSEQ multiplex PCR; TCRdb stores just in-frame clones and leaves some out. The sample has roughly 150,000 clones, around 75% seen once; the top ten hold approximately 2.8%. The sample belongs to a study of cytomegalovirus exposure and HLA in healthy donors. Findings of the study overall: Presence/absence analysis assumed near-uniform sequencing depth across donors. According to the study, 150 to 200 TCR beta chains were cytomegalovirus-associated. Some highly shared sequence variants likely arose as a pipeline artifact.

Sequences were obtained from PBMCs. This clonotype originated in a male donor in good health and CMV-seronegative.

DNA of the CDR3: TGCGCCAGCAGCCAAGTTAGGGGGGCCAAAAACATTCAGTACTTC. This encodes CASSQVRGAKNIQYF. The V call is TRBV4-3, the J call TRBJ2-4, with D maybe TRBD1 (6 bases). Trimming left V 1 base short and J 1 base short, with 8 bases between. CDR1 is LGHNA and CDR2 is YSLEER in the germline V gene. This CDR3 region has 15 residues.